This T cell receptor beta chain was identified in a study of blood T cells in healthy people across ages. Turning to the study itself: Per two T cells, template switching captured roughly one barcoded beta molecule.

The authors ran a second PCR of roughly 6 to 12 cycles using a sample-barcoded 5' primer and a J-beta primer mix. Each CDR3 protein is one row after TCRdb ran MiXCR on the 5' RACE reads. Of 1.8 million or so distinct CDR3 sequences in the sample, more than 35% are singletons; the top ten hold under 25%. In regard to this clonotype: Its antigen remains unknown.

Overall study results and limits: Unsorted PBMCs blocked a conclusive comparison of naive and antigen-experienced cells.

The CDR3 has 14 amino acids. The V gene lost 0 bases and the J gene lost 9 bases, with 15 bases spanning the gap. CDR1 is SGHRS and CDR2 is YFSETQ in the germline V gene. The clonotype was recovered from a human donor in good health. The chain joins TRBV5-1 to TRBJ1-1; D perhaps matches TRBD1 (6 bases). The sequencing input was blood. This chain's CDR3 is CASSLEGAGAKAFF. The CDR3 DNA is TGCGCCAGCAGCTTGGAGGGTGCGGGGGCGAAAGCTTTCTTT. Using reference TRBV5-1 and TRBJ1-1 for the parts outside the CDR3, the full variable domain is KAGVTQTPRYLIKTRGQQVTLSCSPISGHRSVSWYQQTPGQGLQFLFEYFSETQRNKGNFPGRFSGRQFSNSRSEMNVSTLELGDSALYLCASSLEGAGAKAFFGQGTRLTVV.